This is a list of T cell receptor beta chains from one sample in a study of Ad26.COV2.S vaccination and SARS-CoV-2 variants. Sequenced by immunoSEQ multiplex PCR; TCRdb stores in-frame clones only, minus some. Found here are hundreds of thousands of clones, 89% of them singletons; the top ten hold about 1.5%. The material sequenced was peripheral blood, taken in a trial of Ad26.COV2.S vaccine versus placebo. Receptor source: a person between 18 and 59 years old who received the Ad26.COV2.S COVID-19 vaccine or a placebo. CDR3s include the opening cysteine and the closing phenylalanine or tryptophan. The D gene is left open where the match is weak. The listing skips clone size in some rows; elsewhere it reads once, few, many or a size class.

j_gene,v_gene,abundance,d_gene,CDR3aa,CDR3nt
TRBJ2-7,TRBV10-3,NA,NA,CAISEWSDEQYF,TGTGCCATCAGTGAGTGGAGTGACGAGCAGTACTTC
TRBJ1-2,TRBV30,NA,NA,CASEWGFYGYTF,TGTGCCTCTGAGTGGGGATTCTATGGCTACACCTTC
TRBJ1-2,TRBV5-4,NA,TRBD1,CASSLGQGDYGYTF,TGTGCCAGCAGCTTGGGACAGGGGGACTATGGCTACACCTTC
TRBJ1-2,TRBV7-9,NA,NA,CASSIDRRGYTF,TGTGCCAGCAGCATCGACAGGCGTGGCTACACCTTC
TRBJ2-1,TRBV19,NA,NA,CASSLGLPKVNEQFF,TGTGCCAGTTCCTTAGGACTGCCGAAAGTGAATGAGCAGTTCTTC
TRBJ2-7,TRBV3-1/TRBV3-2,NA,NA,CASSQNYEQYF,TGTGCCAGCAGCCAGAACTACGAGCAGTACTTC
TRBJ2-5,TRBV16,NA,NA,CASSPQGSGETQYF,TGTGCCAGCAGCCCTCAGGGGAGCGGGGAGACCCAGTACTTC
TRBJ2-7,TRBV5-1,NA,TRBD1,CASSPVGQGSEQYF,TGCGCCAGCAGTCCCGTGGGACAGGGTAGCGAGCAGTACTTC
TRBJ2-2,TRBV4-3,NA,NA,CASSQEWPIRGELFF,TGCGCCAGCAGCCAAGAATGGCCTATACGTGGGGAGCTGTTTTTT
TRBJ1-1,TRBV18,NA,NA,CASSPGQHTEAFF,TGTGCCAGCTCACCAGGACAACACACTGAAGCTTTCTTT
TRBJ2-1,TRBV19,NA,TRBD2,CASAGLAGGGGEQFF,TGTGCCAGCGCCGGACTAGCGGGAGGAGGGGGTGAGCAGTTCTTC
TRBJ1-6,TRBV6-6,NA,NA,CASSYSTDSNSPLHF,TGTGCCAGCAGTTACTCGACGGACAGTAATTCACCCCTCCACTTT
TRBJ2-7,TRBV6-5,NA,NA,CASSYSAGGSSYEQYF,TGTGCCAGCAGTTACTCCGCGGGCGGGTCCTCCTACGAGCAGTACTTC
TRBJ1-2,TRBV4-2,NA,TRBD1,CASSQEGQGGYYGYTF,TGTGCCAGCAGCCAAGAAGGGCAGGGGGGATACTATGGCTACACCTTC
TRBJ1-2,TRBV9,NA,NA,CASSGEGYGYTF,TGTGCCAGCAGCGGTGAGGGCTATGGCTACACCTTC
TRBJ2-3,TRBV5-1,NA,TRBD2,CASSLAGGSDTQYF,TGCGCCAGCAGCTTAGCGGGGGGCTCAGATACGCAGTATTTT
TRBJ1-2,TRBV5-5,NA,NA,CASSLAGTNYGYTF,TGTGCCAGCAGCTTGGCTGGGACCAACTATGGCTACACCTTC
TRBJ2-2,TRBV7-8,NA,TRBD2,CASSLGTSGVRGTGELFF,TGTGCCAGCAGCTTAGGGACTAGCGGGGTCCGGGGCACCGGGGAGCTGTTTTTT
TRBJ2-1,TRBV30,NA,NA,CAWSMTHEQFF,TGTGCCTGGAGTATGACCCATGAGCAGTTCTTC
TRBJ2-7,TRBV5-6,few,NA,CASSSLILKGPSEQYF,TGTGCCAGCAGCTCTCTTATACTGAAGGGGCCTAGCGAGCAGTACTTC
TRBJ1-4,TRBV5-8,NA,NA,CASSLLQPLNEKLFF,TGTGCCAGCAGCTTACTCCAACCCCTTAATGAAAAACTGTTTTTT
TRBJ2-1,TRBV2,NA,NA,CASSVSSSEIGEQFF,TGTGCCAGCAGTGTTTCCTCTAGCGAGATCGGTGAGCAGTTCTTC
TRBJ1-1,TRBV19,NA,NA,CASSIDTMNTEAFF,TGTGCCAGTAGTATCGATACCATGAACACTGAAGCTTTCTTT
TRBJ2-7,TRBV12-3/TRBV12-4,NA,NA,CASRRTDSYEQYF,TGTGCCAGCAGACGGACGGACTCCTACGAGCAGTACTTC
TRBJ2-1,TRBV7-8,once,TRBD2,CASSLWGLAVYNEQFF,TGTGCCAGCAGCTTATGGGGACTAGCGGTATACAATGAGCAGTTCTTC
TRBJ2-3,TRBV12-5,NA,NA,CASGLVVADTQYF,TGTGCTAGTGGTTTGGTAGTTGCAGATACGCAGTATTTT
TRBJ2-4,TRBV7-3,once,TRBD1,CASSLTGQSKNIQYF,TGTGCCAGCAGCTTAACGGGACAGTCCAAAAACATTCAGTACTTC
TRBJ2-3,TRBV2,NA,TRBD2,CATPGTAGVGTQYF,TGTGCCACCCCAGGGACGGCGGGAGTGGGTACGCAGTATTTT
TRBJ1-4,TRBV19,few,NA,CASRRPGPINEKLFF,TGTGCCAGTAGGAGACCGGGACCGATTAATGAAAAACTGTTTTTT
TRBJ2-2,TRBV7-2,NA,NA,CASSLGTGNPNTGELFF,TGTGCCAGCAGCTTAGGAACCGGGAATCCGAACACCGGGGAGCTGTTTTTT
TRBJ1-1,TRBV19,NA,NA,CASSHTLYTEAFF,TGTGCCAGTAGCCACACCCTCTACACTGAAGCTTTCTTT
TRBJ1-1,TRBV6-5,NA,TRBD1,CASSPLGQGNTEAFF,TGTGCCAGCAGTCCCCTCGGACAGGGGAACACTGAAGCTTTCTTT
TRBJ2-1,TRBV7-3,NA,NA,CASSFSRLNEQFF,TGTGCCAGCAGCTTTTCTCGCCTCAATGAGCAGTTCTTC
TRBJ2-1,TRBV5-1,NA,NA,CASSSSGSTYNEQFF,TGCGCCAGCAGCTCGAGCGGATCGACCTACAATGAGCAGTTCTTC
TRBJ2-1,TRBV6-4,NA,NA,CASSDSEYNEQFF,TGTGCCAGCAGTGACTCGGAGTACAATGAGCAGTTCTTC